This passage covers 10 T cell receptor beta chains from one sample sequenced in a study of vaccination and CD4 T cells after COVID-19. The Oncomine TCR Beta short-read assay was applied to DNA of cultured CD4+ T cells. TCRdb redid the calling of the PCR reads with MiXCR, one entry per CDR3 protein. The sample lists just over 3,000 distinct CDR3 sequences; 20% to 30% were seen once. Antigens of these TCRs are unknown. Treatment in this sample: approximately nine-day PBMC culture with coronavirus spike peptide pools or control peptides (ViraFEST assay). The sequences come from CD4+ T cells from blood, cultured in vitro, collected after SARS-CoV-2 vaccination. The receptors originated from a human donor who had recovered from COVID-19.

This clonotype is hyperexpanded (1% or more). The V gene is TRBV7-2, the J gene TRBJ1-6, with a weak D call TRBD1 (6 bases). V gave up 3 bases and J gave up 12 bases, with 12 bases separating them. Germline CDR1 is SGHTA and CDR2 is FQGNSA. This CDR3 contains 13 residues. The CDR3 region is CASSFGTGQPLHF. CDR3 in DNA: TGTGCCAGCAGCTTTGGTACGGGACAACCCCTCCACTTT.

The CDR3 loop reads CASSLSSLGGGGSETQYF. Written as DNA, the CDR3 is TGTGCCAGCAGTTTATCGTCCCTGGGGGGAGGAGGGTCAGAGACCCAGTACTTC. The chain is built from TRBV27 and TRBJ2-5, with D perhaps TRBD2 (6 bases). The CDR3 totals 18 residues. V dropped 0 bases and J dropped 4 bases, with 21 bases sitting between them. The germline V gene has CDR1 MNHEY and CDR2 SMNVEV (reference sequence).

This clonotype has more than one count but fewer than ten. The rearrangement joins TRBV15 to TRBJ1-1, with unresolved D. The ends were cut back, 3 bases at V and 4 bases at J, with 9 bases in the middle. Looked up from germline, CDR1 is LNHNV and CDR2 is YYDKDF (reference sequence). This CDR3 has 13 residues. The CDR3 DNA sequence: TGTGCCACCAGCAGGGCGGGTGCCACTGAAGCTTTCTTT. This sequence encodes CATSRAGATEAFF.

By share, this clonotype ranks as medium-sized (0.01 to 0.1%). The chain combines TRBV20-1 with TRBJ2-3; D is perhaps TRBD2 (6 bases). Trimming took off 0 bases at V and 5 bases at J, with 15 bases between the two ends. The CDR3 totals 15 residues. The germline CDR1 and CDR2 sequences are DFQATT and SNEGSKA (reference sequence). CDR3 in amino acids: CSARELGGIGDTQYF. CDR3 sequence (DNA): TGCAGTGCTAGAGAGCTGGGGGGAATTGGAGATACGCAGTATTTT.

J is TRBJ1-6 and V is TRBV4-3; D remains unclear. Trimming stripped 3 bases from V and 7 bases from J, with 16 bases between. This CDR3 spans 16 amino acids. Germline loops: CDR1 LGHNA, CDR2 YSLEER. The CDR3 DNA reads TGCGCCAGCAGCCACGGGCCGGAAAGATTGAATTCACCCCTCCACTTT. Residues: CASSHGPERLNSPLHF.

This chain connects TRBV12-3 or TRBV12-4 to TRBJ2-7, with 7 positions matching TRBD1. This CDR3 spans 14 amino acids. V shed 6 bases, J shed 2 bases, and the junction held 7 bases outside the gene matches. Here the CDR3 reads CASRNTGTAYEQYF. CDR3 coding DNA: TGTGCCAGCAGGAATACCGGGACAGCCTACGAGCAGTACTTC.

This sequence joins TRBV20-1 and TRBJ1-1; tentatively, D is TRBD1 (5 bases). The CDR3 loop spans 16 amino acids. In germline, CDR1 is DFQATT, CDR2 SNEGSKA (reference sequence). CDR3 sequence (DNA): TGCACCCGAGGGGTCAGTAGTTTGGTGGGTCGCACTGAAGCTTTCTTT. It yields the protein CTRGVSSLVGRTEAFF.

V and J are TRBV28 and TRBJ2-7; possibly TRBD1 for D (6 bases). The CDR3 covers 13 residues. CDR1 is MDHEN and CDR2 is SYDVKM in the germline V gene. The V end was cut by 5 bases, the J end by 3 bases, with 11 bases between. Here the CDR3 reads CASSGDMRYEQYF. The CDR3 nucleotides are TGTGCCAGCAGTGGGGACATGCGCTACGAGCAGTACTTC.

By share of the sample, this clonotype is large. The junction departs from the called germline gene at one end, perhaps through a read error. The CDR3 DNA follows: TGTGCCAGCAGTTATCGGGGCGGGACGGACTACAACTTT. It is translated as CASSYRGGTDYNF. The chain uses TRBV6-2 or TRBV6-3 and TRBJ1-6; D perhaps matches TRBD1 (5 bases). The CDR3 loop spans 13 amino acids. The germline V gene encodes CDR1 MNHEY and CDR2 SVGEGT.

Notes on this clonotype: The junction does not match germline at one end; this may be a read error. The V call is TRBV4-1, the J call TRBJ2-7; 8 bases agree with TRBD1. The CDR3 has 10 residues. Germline V gene data show CDR1 as MGHRA and CDR2 as YSYEKL. The CDR3 region has the DNA TGCGCCAGCAGCCAACGGACAGGGTGGTTC. Translation gives CASSQRTGWF.